This T cell receptor (beta chain) was sequenced during a study of cytomegalovirus exposure and HLA in healthy donors (dated by TCRdb to about 2017). For the wider study: According to an earlier analysis of a few hundred of the donors, roughly 180 million T cells yielded over 100 million unique TCR beta sequences and less than 300 Gb of sequence data. About 280 gigabases of sequencing data and roughly 80 million unique TCR sequences made up an early release that covered fewer than 650 HLA-typed donors. Among the 398 genotyped donors, roughly 80% belonged to the genetic ancestry cluster associated with self-reported Caucasian donors. The study aimed to test whether signatures of past pathogen exposure could be identified by cataloging public T cell receptors. The study profiled the T cell repertoires of under 700 subjects by immunosequencing and related them to cytomegalovirus serostatus. Besides the first cohort of under 700 subjects, a separate validation cohort made up of roughly 120 different subjects was used. The study combined high-throughput TCR immunosequencing, statistical association of individual TCRs with disease status, and machine learning to predict cytomegalovirus infection status. In a later analysis, previously published TCR beta repertoires from about 670 donors were re-analyzed and high-resolution HLA genotyping was added so that TCR occurrence patterns could be studied. The later analysis used no new phenotypic data to find candidate immune exposures, relying instead on TCR beta sequences and their occurrence across donors. An earlier analysis of 587 of the donors used high-throughput TCR beta sequencing to judge whether each TCR beta V gene segment behaved as functional or pseudogenic. Alongside the repertoire data, information on donor age, sex, ethnicity and CMV serostatus was compiled. A later genetic analysis used genome-wide SNP genotypes for about 55% of the 666 donors, treating that subset as a discovery cohort. All discovery cohort repertoires had been generated using a single sequencing platform. Both class I and class II loci were covered by HLA typing, at four-digit resolution. The number of typed donors differed by locus: roughly 620-640 for A, B, C, DRB1 and DQB1; roughly 510 for DQA1; approximately 600 for DPA1; and around 450 for DPB1. Four or five DR-DQ haplotypes were handled as single units for association and clustering, since linkage in the cohort was strong. Across 398 genotyped donors of the cohort, an average of about 220,000 unique TCR beta nucleotide sequences per donor were sequenced, and 15% to 20% of those sequences were non-productive.

The method was the immunoSEQ multiplex PCR assay. For the multiplex PCR, a mixture combining 60 forward primers for TCR Vbeta segments and 13 reverse primers for TCR Jbeta segments was used. Amplification of the CDR3 region of rearranged TCR beta genes was performed with a multiplex PCR assay on genomic DNA. On the Illumina HiSeq System, the amplified TCR beta libraries were sequenced as 87-base-pair reads. On the authors' methods: In a later analysis, around 80 million unique TCR beta chains were counted across the 500 to 850 repertoires, and roughly 10 million of these chains were shared by at least two donors. A nearest-neighbor algorithm error-corrected the raw reads and collapsed the reads into unique sequences, merging closely related sequences to remove PCR and sequencing errors. CDR3 sequences were aligned to IMGT reference sequences to assign V, D and J gene segments. For a sequence to be retained, a match of at least six nucleotides was required to both a V gene segment and a J gene segment. Rearrangements were called productive when the CDR3 lacked stop codons and stayed in frame with V and J; all others were non-productive. Following IMGT convention, CDR3 was defined as the stretch from the second conserved V-encoded cysteine to the conserved J-encoded phenylalanine. In an earlier analysis of roughly 580 of the donors, sequences lacking an unambiguous match to a single V gene segment were excluded. In an earlier analysis of approximately 610 of the donors, V segments were called functional above 56.7% productive rearrangements and were called segregating when the between-donor standard deviation exceeded 5%. A statistical classification framework was built to diagnose cytomegalovirus status from the catalog of TCR beta chain sequences. V and J gene assignment, in a later analysis, came from comparing TCR nucleotide sequences with IMGT/GENE-DB human TR gene sequences. A later analysis assigned CDR3 sequences and most-parsimonious VDJ recombination scenarios with the TCRdist pipeline. In a later analysis, each TCR beta chain was defined by its CDR3 amino acid sequence together with its V-gene family, and reads without a unique V-gene family were excluded. In a later analysis, around 650 highly shared, low-generation-probability nucleotide sequences were removed to address suspected cross-contamination and a sequencing artifact. For each public chain, a later analysis derived a clonal expansion index from normalized ranks of inferred template counts within each repertoire. Generation probabilities in a later analysis came from a VDJ recombination model fitted to out-of-frame rearrangements, and those results were checked against IGoR. A later analysis scored TCR-TCR, TCR-HLA and TCR-CMV co-occurrence with hypergeometric tests, applying a repertoire-size bias correction to TCR pairs. A later analysis estimated false discovery rates by permuting HLA or CMV assignments 20 times. A later analysis grouped co-occurring TCRs with DBSCAN, adding TCRdist sequence similarity when clustering within HLA-allele-positive subsets. Repertoires with fewer than 30,000 or more than 120,000 public chains were left out of co-occurrence clustering, as were roughly five repertoires with anomalous nucleotide sharing. TCRdb holds this immuneACCESS table with in-frame rearrangements only. Some clones are missing; in checked studies, unresolved V genes explain under half, and the rest has no known cause. V and J calls and clone size follow that table, whereas D and trimming were derived from the DNA. This sample comprises about 190,000 clones, almost 85% of them detected only once. The ten largest make up about 0.24% of the sample.

Details on this clone: What this receptor recognizes is not known. Base qualities are missing; no much larger clone stands one base away.

The research as a whole found: A further reported finding was that TCR beta sequences accurately predicted the HLA-A and HLA-B alleles for most subjects in the first cohort. An association between a missense DCLRE1C variant and V-gene and J-gene trimming of TCR beta chains was found in a later genetic analysis and replicated in an independent cohort. Linkage disequilibrium might explain the correlated functional status among segregating V segments, but an unknown experimental factor could not be excluded. HLA typing was unavailable for some donors at each locus, so association tests used only the typed subset. A later analysis associated around 16,000 TCR beta sequences with specific HLA alleles at a false discovery rate of 0.05. In a later analysis, several top co-occurrence clusters were reported to appear linked to parvovirus B19, influenza, CMV and Epstein-Barr virus. The authors suggested that the approach could potentially be extended to other disease states and immunological phenotypes. This cohort had only TCR beta chains sequenced, and the lack of alpha or paired-chain data limited which features could be detected. Because counts were too low, seventeen rarely observed V segments, including chromosome 9 orphons, were excluded from the earlier analysis of around 590 of the donors. According to a later analysis, TCR association rates differed among HLA loci, with DRB1 alleles showing the most associated TCRs and HLA-C alleles showing the fewest. In an earlier analysis of about 600 of the donors, most TCR beta V segments appeared in productive rearrangements about 87% or about 30% of the time, broadly matching IMGT annotations. The presence/absence analyses assumed that sequencing depth was roughly uniform across donors, and that assumption may not be true. Strong co-occurrence of HLA alleles, especially DR and DQ, made assigning TCR associations to individual alleles difficult. Most TCR sequences were seen in very few donors, while some public TCRs were found in many individuals. A later analysis found that HLA-associated TCR beta chains were more clonally expanded and had lower generation probabilities than equally common non-associated chains. A total of roughly 160 TCR beta chains were listed by the study as associated with cytomegalovirus. Immune exposure information for the cohort was limited to CMV serostatus. A later genetic analysis reported fewer N-insertions in productive TCRs among donors in an Asian-associated ancestry cluster than the roughly 620-donor mean. Three of the identified cytomegalovirus-associated TCR beta chains were confirmed in vitro to be specific for cytomegalovirus antigens. The sequencing pipeline was judged likely to have produced a cluster of highly shared sequence variants as a technical artifact. According to a later analysis, most CMV-associated TCR beta chains appeared to be HLA-restricted, and the HLA associations seemed to be driven largely by CMV exposure. Cytomegalovirus status was reported to be diagnosed by the classifier with high specificity and sensitivity in both the original and validation cohorts.

In total, approximately 610 healthy bone marrow donors made up the cohort. At the time of sampling, all cohort members were nominally healthy, though unrecorded immune exposures were likely present. The donor tested CMV seronegative and was one of the 352 seronegative cohort members. Each donor provided a peripheral blood sample, and peripheral blood mononuclear cells were used for TCR beta sequencing. Genomic DNA extraction from the blood cell samples was performed with the Qiagen DNeasy Blood Extraction Kit. Sample: PBMCs. The TCR comes from a boy between 10 and 17 years old in good health and CMV-seronegative.

The CDR3 sequence is CASSGYRDSPTYEQYF. The nucleotide sequence reads TGCGCCAGCAGCGGATACCGGGACTCCCCAACCTACGAGCAGTACTTC. The chain links TRBV5-1 with TRBJ2-7; possibly the D gene is TRBD2, per 6 matching bases. Sequences SGHRS (CDR1) and YFSETQ (CDR2) are obtained from the germline V gene. The CDR3 runs 16 amino acids, cysteine and phenylalanine included. The only DNA kept is the CDR3, 48 bases in frame from the first base. V is shortened by 4 bases, J by 2 bases, and the region joining them spans 19 bases.